This T cell receptor (beta chain) was documented in a study of response to subunit inactivated influenza vaccine. TCRdb re-called the RT-PCR reads through MiXCR, storing one row per CDR3 protein. Of roughly 170,000 distinct CDR3 sequences in the sample, 9.2% are singletons; the top ten hold roughly 11%. V lost 0 bases and J lost 4, with 10 bases in between. Germline CDR1 reads SGHRS; CDR2 reads YFSETQ. This CDR3 has 14 amino acids. This chain uses TRBV5-1 with TRBJ1-1; tentatively, D is TRBD1 (6 bases). This clonotype originated in a man aged 50 to 60 who received an inactivated influenza vaccine. Sample: non-naive T cells sorted from PBMCs, taken on the day of vaccination. CDR3 residues: CASSLATGSTEAFF. As DNA, the CDR3 is TGCGCCAGCAGCTTGGCGACAGGATCCACTGAAGCTTTCTTT. Complete variable domain (other parts from reference TRBV5-1 and TRBJ1-1): KAGVTQTPRYLIKTRGQQVTLSCSPISGHRSVSWYQQTPGQGLQFLFEYFSETQRNKGNFPGRFSGRQFSNSRSEMNVSTLELGDSALYLCASSLATGSTEAFFGQGTRLTVV.